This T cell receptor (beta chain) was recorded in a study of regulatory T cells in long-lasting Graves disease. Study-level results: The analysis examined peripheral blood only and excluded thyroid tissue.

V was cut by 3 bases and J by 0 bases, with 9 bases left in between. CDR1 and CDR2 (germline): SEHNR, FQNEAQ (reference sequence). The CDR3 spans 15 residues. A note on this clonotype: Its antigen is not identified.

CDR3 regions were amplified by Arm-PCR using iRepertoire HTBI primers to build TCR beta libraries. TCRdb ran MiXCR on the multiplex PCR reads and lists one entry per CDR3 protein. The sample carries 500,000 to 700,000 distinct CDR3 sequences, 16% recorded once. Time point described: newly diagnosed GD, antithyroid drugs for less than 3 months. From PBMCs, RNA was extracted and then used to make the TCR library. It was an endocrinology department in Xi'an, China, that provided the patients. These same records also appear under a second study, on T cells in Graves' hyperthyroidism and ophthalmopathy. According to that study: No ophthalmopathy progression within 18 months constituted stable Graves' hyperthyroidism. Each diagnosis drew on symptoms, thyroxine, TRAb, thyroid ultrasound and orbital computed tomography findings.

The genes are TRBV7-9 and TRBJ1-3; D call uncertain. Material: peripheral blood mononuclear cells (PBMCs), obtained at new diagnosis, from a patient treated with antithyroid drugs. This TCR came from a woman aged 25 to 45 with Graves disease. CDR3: CASSFDQSSGNTIYF. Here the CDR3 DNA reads TGTGCCAGCAGCTTCGACCAGAGCTCTGGAAACACCATATATTTT.